Shown below are 32 T cell receptor beta chains from a single sample sequenced in a study of blood T cell repertoires in COVID-19. The assay was immunoSEQ multiplex PCR, and TCRdb's table has in-frame clones only and misses some. Altogether fewer than 500,000 clones are present, about 89% being singletons, with the ten largest covering 4% to 4.5%. The sequenced sample was peripheral blood. The receptors were sampled from a woman aged 30 to 39 with acute or convalescent COVID-19.

The chain has TRBV2 and TRBJ2-5; D possibly corresponds to TRBD1 (5 bases). Between the trimmed V and J ends, which lost 3 bases and 3 bases, there was a span of 11 bases. This CDR3 has 14 residues. Germline V gene sequence: CDR1 SNHLY, CDR2 FYNNEI. Here the CDR3 DNA reads TGTGCCAGCAGTGACACAGGCTCGGAAGAGACCCAGTACTTC. This codes for CASSDTGSEETQYF. Based on the CDR3 plus reference TRBV2 and TRBJ2-5, the full variable domain is EPEVTQTPSHQVTQMGQEVILRCVPISNHLYFYWYRQILGQKVEFLVSFYNNEISEKSEIFDDQFSVERPDGSNFTLKIRSTKLEDSAMYFCASSDTGSEETQYFGPGTRLLVL.

This clone was picked up one time. The chain recombines TRBV5-6 with TRBJ2-5; TRBD1 is a possible D gene (5 bases). The V gene's germline CDR1 is SGHDT and CDR2 YYEEEE. The CDR3 is 17 residues long. Trimming shortened V by 4 bases and J by 5 bases, and 24 bases separated the two germline ends. The CDR3 DNA follows: TGTGCCAGCAGCGGATGGCAGGGCCTGAAGACTTGGGAGACCCAGTACTTC. Amino acids: CASSGWQGLKTWETQYF.

This sequence joins TRBV4-1 and TRBJ1-5; D unresolved. Germline values: CDR1 MGHRA, CDR2 YSYEKL. This CDR3 comprises 17 residues. V lost 0 bases and J 0 bases, leaving 12 bases between the germline ends. CDR3 in amino acids: CASSQELSVYSNQPQHF. In DNA, the CDR3 is TGCGCCAGCAGCCAAGAGTTGTCAGTTTATAGCAATCAGCCCCAGCATTTT.

The chain recombines TRBV28 with TRBJ1-6; possibly TRBD1 for D (6 bases). The V gene's germline CDR1 is MDHEN and CDR2 SYDVKM. This CDR3 contains 16 residues. V was clipped by 6 bases and J by 3 bases, with 15 bases between them. CDR3 amino acids: CASRPRTVFYNSPLHF. CDR3 nucleotide sequence: TGTGCCAGCAGGCCGAGGACAGTCTTCTATAATTCACCCCTCCACTTT.

This sequence joins TRBV9 and TRBJ2-7; D is perhaps TRBD1 (6 bases). The germline gives CDR1 SGDLS, CDR2 YYNGEE. CDR3 length equals 17 residues. Deletions cut 0 bases from V and 5 bases from J, with 21 bases between. The CDR3, as DNA: TGTGCCAGCAGCGTAGGGCGACCGGGACAAGGGTGGAACGAGCAGTACTTC. This encodes CASSVGRPGQGWNEQYF.

The rearrangement joins TRBV30 to TRBJ1-4; no clear D. CDR1 and CDR2 from the germline V gene are GTSNPN and SVGIG (reference sequence). Trimming shortened V by 2 bases and J by 4 bases, and 11 bases separated the two germline ends. CDR3 size: 14 residues. The CDR3 protein is CAWSSGSFNEKLFF. In DNA form, the CDR3 reads TGTGCCTGGAGTTCGGGGTCCTTTAATGAAAAACTGTTTTTT.

This clone appeared many times. The gene calls are TRBV11-2 and TRBJ2-1; weak D call: TRBD1 (5 bases). In germline, CDR1 is SGHAT, CDR2 FQNNGV. V was cut by 5 bases and J by 5 bases, with 10 bases left in between. This CDR3 contains 13 residues. As DNA, the CDR3 is TGTGCCAGCAGCCAGGGTATGAACAATGAGCAGTTCTTC. It specifies CASSQGMNNEQFF.

The chain has TRBV5-1 and TRBJ2-5, with 9 bases fitting TRBD2. This CDR3 has 17 amino acids. Trimming took 4 bases from V and 2 from J; bases not matched to a gene: 12. Per germline, CDR1 SGHRS and CDR2 YFSETQ. CDR3 sequence: CASSPQPSGAMQETQYF. In DNA form, the CDR3 reads TGCGCCAGCAGCCCCCAGCCTAGCGGGGCGATGCAAGAGACCCAGTACTTC.

This clone has a single count. This chain connects TRBV3-1 (or the pseudogene TRBV3-2) to TRBJ2-5; tentative D call: TRBD2 (5 bases). CDR1 and CDR2 (germline): LGHDT, YNNKEL (reference sequence). This CDR3 comprises 15 residues. V lost 1 base and J lost 7, with 16 bases in between. CDR3 coding DNA: TGTGCCAGCAGCCAAGCACCTAGCCCATTGGGGACCCAGTACTTC. This sequence encodes CASSQAPSPLGTQYF.

This chain uses TRBV7-3 with TRBJ2-3; TRBD1 matches 9 bases. From germline, CDR1 is SGHTA and CDR2 FQGTGA. V shed 5 bases and J 3 bases; nucleotides not matched to a gene: 6. This CDR3 is built from 15 residues. As DNA, the CDR3 is TGTGCCAGCAGCACTGGACAGGGGAGGACAGATACGCAGTATTTT. Translated: CASSTGQGRTDTQYF.

The CDR3 is CATSEPDRRAPGELFF. In DNA, the CDR3 is TGTGCCACCAGTGAGCCGGACAGGCGGGCCCCCGGGGAGCTGTTTTTT. This chain joins TRBV24-1 and TRBJ2-2; 7 bases are shared with TRBD1. The CDR3 has 16 amino acids. The V and J ends lost 4 bases and 6 bases, in that order; junction bases with no gene match: 10. CDR1 is KGHDR and CDR2 is SFDVKD in the germline V gene.

The V call is TRBV15, the J call TRBJ1-2; D not certain. Trimming removed 0 bases at V and 4 bases at J, with 12 bases between. CDR1 is LNHNV, CDR2 YYDKDF, per germline (reference sequence). The CDR3 contains 15 residues. In DNA, the CDR3 is TGTGCCACCAGCAGAGAAGTTGGAGGTAGCTATGGCTACACCTTC. Protein sequence: CATSREVGGSYGYTF.

The rearrangement uses TRBV5-1 and TRBJ2-5; TRBD2 matches at 8 bases. The CDR3 runs to 13 residues. Germline V gene data show CDR1 as SGHRS and CDR2 as YFSETQ. The trim removed 4 bases at V and 5 bases at J, leaving 4 bases unmatched. CDR3 sequence: CASSPSGLETQYF. DNA of the CDR3: TGCGCCAGCAGCCCTAGCGGGCTGGAGACCCAGTACTTC.

The rearrangement links TRBV18 to TRBJ2-3; 13 bases match TRBD2. V lost 6 bases and J lost 4; bases outside the gene matches: 4. Germline V gene data show CDR1 as KGHSH and CDR2 as LQKENI. This CDR3 contains 15 residues. CDR3 coding DNA: TGTGCCAGCTCGCGACTAGCGGGGGGCGCAGATACGCAGTATTTT. Its protein is CASSRLAGGADTQYF.

The chain carries TRBV12-5 and TRBJ2-3, with D possibly matching TRBD1 (6 bases). CDR3 length: 12 residues. Trimming cost V 10 bases and J 4 bases, with 12 bases left between them. Germline values: CDR1 LGHNT, CDR2 FRNRAP. CDR3 sequence: CATQGTADTQYF. In DNA form, the CDR3 reads TGTGCTACACAGGGAACGGCAGATACGCAGTATTTT.

This clone has just one count. The chain has TRBV12-3 or TRBV12-4 and TRBJ2-1; perhaps TRBD2 as D (7 bases). V gave up 3 bases and J gave up 7 bases, with 10 bases separating them. There are 13 residues in the CDR3. The CDR3 DNA sequence: TGTGCCAGCAGTTTCGGGGGGCGAAATGAGCAGTTCTTC. Translated, it gives CASSFGGRNEQFF.

The chain links TRBV5-4 to TRBJ2-5, with a weak D call TRBD1 (6 bases). Between the trimmed V and J ends, which lost 4 bases and 5 bases, there was a span of 12 bases. Looked up from germline, CDR1 is SGHNT and CDR2 is YYREEE (reference sequence). CDR3 size: 13 residues. CDR3 amino acids: CASSPGTPETQYF. CDR3 sequence (DNA): TGTGCCAGCAGCCCCGGGACACCTGAGACCCAGTACTTC.

As to this clone: This sample also contains other DNA sequences that code for the same CDR3. The V gene is TRBV3-1 (or the pseudogene TRBV3-2), the J gene TRBJ2-1, with D uncertain. Germline CDR1 reads LGHDT; CDR2 reads YNNKEL (reference sequence). The CDR3 covers 11 residues. Trimming left V 1 base short and J 9 bases short, with 4 bases between. The CDR3 DNA follows: TGTGCCAGCAGCCAAGGCAGTGAGCAGTTCTTC. Amino acids: CASSQGSEQFF.

CDR3 sequence: CASSLTGGTYEQYF. The CDR3 nucleotides are TGTGCCAGCAGTCTGACAGGGGGGACCTACGAGCAGTACTTC. The V and J genes are TRBV2 and TRBJ2-7, with 9 nucleotides matching TRBD1. CDR1 and CDR2 (germline): SNHLY, FYNNEI. CDR3 size: 14 residues. V gave up 5 bases and J gave up 2 bases; unmatched junction bases: 4.

The rearrangement joins TRBV29-1 to TRBJ2-1; a possible D gene is TRBD1 (6 bases). The CDR3 sequence is 15 residues long. Germline V gene sequence: CDR1 SQVTM, CDR2 ANQGSEA. This chain's CDR3 is CSLPGQGSSYNEQFF. The CDR3 nucleotides are TGCAGTCTCCCGGGCCAGGGGAGCTCCTACAATGAGCAGTTCTTC.

This clone has only a few counts. This rearrangement joins TRBV5-6 to TRBJ2-1; D gene uncertain. CDR1 and CDR2 from the germline V gene are SGHDT and YYEEEE. The V end was cut by 4 bases, the J end by 1 base, with 6 bases between. The CDR3 covers 13 residues. The CDR3 spells CASSLPSYNEQFF. In DNA, the CDR3 is TGTGCCAGCAGCCTTCCTTCCTACAATGAGCAGTTCTTC. Full variable domain (rest looked up from reference TRBV5-6 and TRBJ2-1): DAGVTQSPTHLIKTRGQQVTLRCSPKSGHDTVSWYQQALGQGPQFIFQYYEEEERQRGNFPDRFSGHQFPNYSSELNVNALLLGDSALYLCASSLPSYNEQFFGPGTRLTVL.

The chain links TRBV4-1 to TRBJ1-2; possibly TRBD1 for D (5 bases). This CDR3 is 16 amino acids long. V dropped 0 bases and J dropped 7 bases, with 18 bases sitting between them. CDR1 and CDR2 from the germline V gene are MGHRA and YSYEKL. This chain's CDR3 is CASSQDPNLDQGGYTF. The CDR3 DNA is TGCGCCAGCAGCCAAGATCCCAACTTAGACCAGGGTGGCTACACCTTC.

The DNA of the CDR3 is TGTGCCAGCAGCTTGGGACAGGGGGCGTCAGCTTTCTTT. This encodes CASSLGQGASAFF. J is TRBJ1-1 and V is TRBV11-2; 12 nucleotides align to TRBD1. The CDR3 extends over 13 amino acids. The J segment lost 10 bases and the V segment lost 3 bases, leaving 3 bases of the junction unmatched. Per germline, CDR1 SGHAT and CDR2 FQNNGV.

The genes are TRBV19 and TRBJ2-1; 8 bases match TRBD1. V was clipped by 1 base and J by 5 bases; unmatched bases: 10. The CDR3 contains 17 residues. Germline CDR1 and CDR2: LNHDA and SQIVND (reference sequence). Here the CDR3 DNA reads TGTGCCAGTAGTATAGGTTTCAGAGGACAGGGCCACAATGAGCAGTTCTTC. It is translated as CASSIGFRGQGHNEQFF. Variable domain in full (rest from reference TRBV19 and TRBJ2-1): DGGITQSPKYLFRKEGQNVTLSCEQNLNHDAMYWYRQDPGQGLRLIYYSQIVNDFQKGDIAEGYSVSREKKESFPLTVTSAQKNPTAFYLCASSIGFRGQGHNEQFFGPGTRLTVL.

This clone occurred many times. The V gene is TRBV5-1, the J gene TRBJ2-1; the match to TRBD1 covers 7 bases. The germline V gene encodes CDR1 SGHRS and CDR2 YFSETQ. Trimming took 4 bases from V and 10 from J; bases not matched to a gene: 5. The CDR3 is 12 amino acids. CDR3 protein: CASSPTGNEQFF. Written as DNA, the CDR3 is TGCGCCAGCAGCCCGACAGGGAACGAGCAGTTCTTC.

This clone was counted a single time. The chain is built from TRBV5-1 and TRBJ1-2; 8 positions match TRBD1. J was trimmed by 0 bases and V by 0 bases; bases with no gene match: 10. CDR1 SGHRS and CDR2 YFSETQ come from the germline V gene. The CDR3 is made up of 18 amino acids. The CDR3 DNA sequence: TGCGCCAGCAGCTTGGCCGGACAGGGACGAGCGGCTAACTATGGCTACACCTTC. Residues: CASSLAGQGRAANYGYTF.

The rearrangement uses TRBV7-9 and TRBJ2-7, with D possibly being TRBD2 (5 bases). V lost 5 bases and J lost 6, with 14 bases in between. CDR3 length equals 13 residues. The V gene's germline CDR1 is SEHNR and CDR2 FQNEAQ (reference sequence). CDR3 coding DNA: TGTGCCAGCAGCCGCCGGGCCGGGGTCGAGCAGTACTTC. Translated: CASSRRAGVEQYF.

This clone has only a few counts. CDR3 residues: CASTSAGGYRETQYF. CDR3 in DNA: TGTGCCAGCACCTCAGCGGGGGGGTATCGAGAGACCCAGTACTTC. The chain uses TRBV28 and TRBJ2-5; 10 positions match TRBD2. V trimming: 7 bases; J trimming: 4 bases; junction bases outside the gene matches: 9. Germline lookup yields CDR1 MDHEN and CDR2 SYDVKM. The CDR3 is 15 residues long.

This chain links TRBV2 with TRBJ2-3; no reliable D call. Germline V gives CDR1 SNHLY, CDR2 FYNNEI. Trimming took 1 base from V and 2 from J, leaving 10 bases between them. There are 15 residues in the CDR3. Here the CDR3 reads CASSEGGQDTDTQYF. As DNA, the CDR3 is TGTGCCAGCAGTGAAGGTGGGCAGGACACAGATACGCAGTATTTT.

The rearrangement joins TRBV9 to TRBJ2-3, with D perhaps matching TRBD2 (5 bases). V gave up 3 bases and J gave up 6 bases, with 5 bases separating them. The CDR3 length is 11 residues. CDR1 SGDLS and CDR2 YYNGEE come from the germline V gene. The CDR3 here is CASSGGDTQYF. The CDR3 DNA reads TGTGCCAGCAGCGGAGGGGATACGCAGTATTTT.

The J gene is TRBJ2-1, the V gene TRBV24-1; TRBD1 agrees at 8 bases. CDR1 is KGHDR, CDR2 SFDVKD, per germline. V trimming: 7 bases; J trimming: 4 bases; junction bases outside the gene matches: 5. The CDR3 is 14 amino acids. CDR3 loop: CATRAGQAYNEQFF. CDR3 bases: TGTGCCACCAGGGCGGGACAGGCTTACAATGAGCAGTTCTTC.

V usage is TRBV5-1 and J usage is TRBJ2-1; TRBD2 agrees at 9 bases. Germline V gene sequence: CDR1 SGHRS, CDR2 YFSETQ. V dropped 0 bases and J dropped 2; count of bases not matched to a gene: 9. The CDR3 runs 18 residues. CDR3 residues: CASSLEASGTFTYNEQFF. The CDR3 DNA reads TGCGCCAGCAGCTTGGAGGCTAGCGGGACCTTTACCTACAATGAGCAGTTCTTC.